This T cell receptor beta chain was identified in a study of metastatic and nonmetastatic thyroid tumors. The study, taken as a whole, reports: Malignant thyroid tumors reportedly exceeded benign nodules significantly in TCR beta diversity, with the difference appearing in blood and tumor.

This clone was recorded only once. Its specificity is not known. All patients reached thyroid surgery having received no treatment beforehand. CDR3 size: 15 residues. Trimming cost V 4 bases and J 1 base, with 15 bases left between them. Germline-derived CDR1 and CDR2 are SGHRS and YFSETQ. With MiXCR, TCRdb reprocessed the PCR reads. The sample has around 13,000 clones, around 20% seen once. The sample taken for sequencing was adjacent normal tissue. The chain employs TRBV5-1 and TRBJ2-7; weak D call: TRBD2 (5 bases). The sequence was collected from a female donor with papillary thyroid cancer or a benign thyroid nodule (not recorded which). Some clones in this sample may be carry-over from other donors' samples. Written as DNA, the CDR3 is TGCGCCAGCAGCCCCACGTTCGGGGTTTCCTACGAGCAGTACTTC. Translated: CASSPTFGVSYEQYF.